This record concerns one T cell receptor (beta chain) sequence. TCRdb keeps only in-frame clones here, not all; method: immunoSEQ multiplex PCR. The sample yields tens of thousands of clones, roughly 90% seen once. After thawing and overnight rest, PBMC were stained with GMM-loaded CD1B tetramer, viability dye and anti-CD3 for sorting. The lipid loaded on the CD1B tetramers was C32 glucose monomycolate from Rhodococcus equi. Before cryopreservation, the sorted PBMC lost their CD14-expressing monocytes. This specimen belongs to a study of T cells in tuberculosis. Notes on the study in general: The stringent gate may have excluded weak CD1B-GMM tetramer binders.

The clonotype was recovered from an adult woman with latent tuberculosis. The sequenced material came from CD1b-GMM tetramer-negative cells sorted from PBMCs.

The CDR3 DNA reads TGTGCCAGCAGCCGTTCTGGGCAGGGCGGCACAGATACGCAGTATTTT. This gives the protein CASSRSGQGGTDTQYF. This chain joins TRBV21-1 and TRBJ2-3; TRBD1, the D gene given by the table, was not confirmed from the DNA. TRBV21-1 has pseudogene status. The CDR3 sequence is 16 residues long.